This TCR beta chain was recovered during a study of blood T cell repertoires in COVID-19. Study background: Some COVID-19 samples were acute and others convalescent; all came from the United States, Italy and Spain.

Source study methods: Scientists estimated how many nucleated cells there were by amplifying reference gene primers. The data were produced by immunoSEQ multiplex PCR, yet TCRdb's version contains in-frame clones alone and is incomplete. V and J calls and clone size are given by that table; D and trimming were obtained from the DNA. The table has over 150,000 clones, 85% to 90% seen once. This clone came up once. Germline assignment: CDR1 MDHEN and CDR2 SYDVKM. V dropped 4 bases and J dropped 0 bases, with 13 bases sitting between them. The CDR3 loop spans 17 amino acids. This chain uses TRBV28 with TRBJ1-6; D ambiguous. The source of this sequence is a man aged 40-49 years who had recovered from COVID-19. Source material: PBMCs or T cells enriched from blood (not recorded which). CDR3 bases: TGTGCCAGCAGTTCATTTGTGAGGAGCTCCTATAATTCACCCCTCCACTTT. It yields the protein CASSSFVRSSYNSPLHF.